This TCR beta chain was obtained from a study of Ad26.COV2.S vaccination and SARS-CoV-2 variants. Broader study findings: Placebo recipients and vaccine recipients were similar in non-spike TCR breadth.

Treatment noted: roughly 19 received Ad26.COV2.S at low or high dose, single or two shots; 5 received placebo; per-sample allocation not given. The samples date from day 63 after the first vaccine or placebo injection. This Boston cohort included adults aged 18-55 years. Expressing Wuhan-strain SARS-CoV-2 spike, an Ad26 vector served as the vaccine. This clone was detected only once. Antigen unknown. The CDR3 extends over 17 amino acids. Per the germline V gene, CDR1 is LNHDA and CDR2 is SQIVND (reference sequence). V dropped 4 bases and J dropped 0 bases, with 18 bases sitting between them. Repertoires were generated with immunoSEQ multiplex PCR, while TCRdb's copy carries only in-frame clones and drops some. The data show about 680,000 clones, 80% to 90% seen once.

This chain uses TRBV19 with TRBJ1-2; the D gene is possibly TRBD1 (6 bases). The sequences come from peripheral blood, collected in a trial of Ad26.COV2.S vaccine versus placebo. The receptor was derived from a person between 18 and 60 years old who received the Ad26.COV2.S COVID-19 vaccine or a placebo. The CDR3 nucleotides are TGTGCCAGTAGTACCCAACGACAGGACAAAGCTAACTATGGCTACACCTTC. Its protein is CASSTQRQDKANYGYTF.